A single TCR beta chain is shown here with its context. These data are taken from a study of blood T cells in healthy people across ages. Study as a whole: Researchers report that template switching captured about one barcoded beta molecule per two T cells.

The J segment lost 8 bases and the V segment lost 9 bases, leaving 9 bases of the junction unmatched. Germline CDR1 reads MDHEN; CDR2 reads SYDVKM. The CDR3 contains 12 residues. For the second PCR, which ran for 7 to 11 cycles, a sample-barcoded 5' primer and a J-beta primer mix were used. In TCRdb, the 5' RACE reads were re-called with MiXCR into one record per CDR3 protein. Of about 1.6 million distinct CDR3 sequences in the sample, around 36% are singletons; the top ten hold around 10%. Isolation per sample recovered at least 7 million PBMCs. Input material: blood. The source of this sequence is a woman in her twenties or thirties in good health. This chain connects TRBV28 to TRBJ1-1, with 7 bases aligning to TRBD1. The CDR3 is CASKPRDSEAFF. The CDR3 coding sequence is TGTGCCAGTAAACCAAGGGACAGCGAAGCTTTCTTT.